This T cell receptor (beta chain) was found in a study of a mutant IDH1 vaccine in newly diagnosed glioma. Time point given: week 47, end of study. It was 300 ug of mutant IDH1 20-mer peptide that made up each vaccine dose, given with topical imiquimod. The CDR3 extends over 14 amino acids. The V and J ends lost 5 bases and 5 bases respectively, with 15 bases between them. Germline V gene sequence: CDR1 SGHTA, CDR2 FQGNSA. Data came from immunoSEQ multiplex PCR; TCRdb stores just in-frame clones and leaves some out. The data hold 30,000 to 35,000 clones, with about 86% observed a single time. Concerning this clone itself: Its antigen is not known.

This clonotype was obtained from a woman aged 25 to 39 with glioma. Sequencing was performed on PBMCs, taken from a glioma patient whose treatment included an IDH1 peptide vaccine. The V call is TRBV7-2, the J call TRBJ2-5; D is possibly TRBD2 (6 bases). The CDR3 DNA is TGTGCCAGCAGCCGAGACCATCGGGAGGAGACCCAGTACTTC. This gives the protein CASSRDHREETQYF.